One and the same sample provided the 7 T cell receptor beta chains below, sequenced in a study of cytomegalovirus exposure and HLA in healthy donors (dated by TCRdb to about 2017). The library was built by means of the immunoSEQ multiplex PCR assay. For the multiplex PCR, a mixture combining 60 forward primers for TCR Vbeta segments and 13 reverse primers for TCR Jbeta segments was used. TCRdb stores this immuneACCESS table with in-frame sequences only. Part of the clones is absent; in the studies checked, under half of the shortfall reflects unresolved V genes, and no reason is known for the rest. For this sample the table gives around 160,000 clones, of which roughly 73% were detected only once. Around 1.6% of the sample is held by the ten biggest clonotypes. The sequenced sample was PBMCs. The receptors derive from a woman aged 18-30 years in good health and CMV-seronegative.

The chain employs TRBV5-1 and TRBJ2-7; 9 bases are shared with TRBD1. This CDR3 has 14 residues. Germline values: CDR1 SGHRS, CDR2 YFSETQ. The V segment lost 2 bases and the J segment 5 bases; nucleotides outside the gene matches: 5. CDR3 nucleotide sequence: TGCGCCAGCAGCTTAGGACAGGGGCGCCACGAGCAGTACTTC. Its protein is CASSLGQGRHEQYF. Full variable domain (outside the CDR3, taken from reference TRBV5-1 and TRBJ2-7): KAGVTQTPRYLIKTRGQQVTLSCSPISGHRSVSWYQQTPGQGLQFLFEYFSETQRNKGNFPGRFSGRQFSNSRSEMNVSTLELGDSALYLCASSLGQGRHEQYFGPGTRLTVT.

This clone appeared a single time. The chain combines TRBV5-1 with TRBJ2-5; TRBD1 aligns across 8 bases. This CDR3 is built from 16 residues. Germline loops: CDR1 SGHRS, CDR2 YFSETQ. V lost 0 bases, J lost 4 bases, and 8 bases stayed unmatched. The DNA of the CDR3 is TGCGCCAGCAGCTTGGCCGGGACAGGTTCGGGAGAGACCCAGTACTTC. Amino acids: CASSLAGTGSGETQYF.

The rearrangement joins TRBV4-1 to TRBJ2-3; 9 bases align to TRBD1. Germline V gene sequence: CDR1 MGHRA, CDR2 YSYEKL. V gave up 4 bases and J gave up 4 bases; unmatched junction bases: 12. This CDR3 spans 17 amino acids. The CDR3 nucleotides read TGCGCCAGCAGCCGGAAAAAACAGGGGGCAACGGCAGATACGCAGTATTTT. It translates to CASSRKKQGATADTQYF.

The chain carries TRBV6-1 and TRBJ1-5, with 7 positions matching TRBD1. This CDR3 comprises 15 residues. Germline lookup yields CDR1 MNHNS and CDR2 SASEGT. V was pared by 5 bases and J by 6 bases, with 10 bases of the junction left unmatched. The CDR3 DNA is TGTGCCAGCAGTCCTGGCGACAGGGTGGCTCAGCCCCAGCATTTT. Its protein is CASSPGDRVAQPQHF.

The chain recombines TRBV5-6 with TRBJ1-1, with 11 positions matching TRBD1. The CDR3 totals 15 residues. CDR1 and CDR2 (germline): SGHDT, YYEEEE. The trim removed 1 base at V and 3 bases at J, leaving 2 bases unmatched. The CDR3, as DNA: TGTGCCAGCAGCTTGTGGACAGGGGGCTACACTGAAGCTTTCTTT. It yields the protein CASSLWTGGYTEAFF.

Note on this clone: A far more abundant clone sits one base away, making this likely a read error. Different DNA sequences within this sample yield the same CDR3. The V call is TRBV11-2, the J call TRBJ1-1, with a weak D call TRBD1 (5 bases). Per germline, CDR1 SGHAT and CDR2 FQNNGV. This CDR3 has 15 residues. V was cut by 5 bases and J by 5 bases, with 18 bases left in between. CDR3 loop: CASSQDRGRATEAFF. DNA of the CDR3: TGTGCCAGCAGCCAAGATAGGGGAAGGGCAACTGAAGCTTTCTTT.

The rearrangement joins TRBV5-4 to TRBJ1-3, with unresolved D. CDR1 is SGHNT and CDR2 is YYREEE in the germline V gene (reference sequence). This CDR3 has 16 amino acids. The V and J ends lost 0 bases and 0 bases respectively, with 10 bases between them. The CDR3 loop is CASSLAPSTSGNTIYF. CDR3 DNA sequence: TGTGCCAGCAGCTTGGCCCCTTCTACCTCTGGAAACACCATATATTTT.